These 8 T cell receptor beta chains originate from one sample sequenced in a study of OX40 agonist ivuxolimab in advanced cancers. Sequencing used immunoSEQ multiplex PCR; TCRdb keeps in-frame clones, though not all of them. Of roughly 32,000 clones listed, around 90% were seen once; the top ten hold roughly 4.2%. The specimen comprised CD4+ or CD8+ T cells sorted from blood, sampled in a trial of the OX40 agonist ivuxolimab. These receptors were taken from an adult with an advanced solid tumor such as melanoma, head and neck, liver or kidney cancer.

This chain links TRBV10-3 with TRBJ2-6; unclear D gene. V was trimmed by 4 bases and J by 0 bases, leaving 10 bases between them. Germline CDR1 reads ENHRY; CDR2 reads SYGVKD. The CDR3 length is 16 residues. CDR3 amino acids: CAISGRRNSGANVLTF. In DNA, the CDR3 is TGTGCCATCAGTGGCCGAAGGAACTCTGGGGCCAACGTCCTGACTTTC.

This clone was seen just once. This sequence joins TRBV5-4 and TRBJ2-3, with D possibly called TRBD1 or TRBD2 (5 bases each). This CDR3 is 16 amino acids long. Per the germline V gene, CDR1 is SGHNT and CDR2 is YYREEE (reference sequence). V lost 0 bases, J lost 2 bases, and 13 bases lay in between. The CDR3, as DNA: TGTGCCAGCAGCTTGGGGGGGAGAAGTTCCACAGATACGCAGTATTTT. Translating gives CASSLGGRSSTDTQYF.

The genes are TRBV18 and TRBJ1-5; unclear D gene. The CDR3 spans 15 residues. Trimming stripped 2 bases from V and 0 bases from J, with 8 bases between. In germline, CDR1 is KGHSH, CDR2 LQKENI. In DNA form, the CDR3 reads TGTGCCAGCTCACCATACGGGTATAGCAATCAGCCCCAGCATTTT. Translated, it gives CASSPYGYSNQPQHF.

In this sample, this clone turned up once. The CDR3 region is CATSRDPGGNNSPLHF. The CDR3 DNA follows: TGTGCCACCAGCAGAGATCCAGGGGGAAATAATTCACCCCTCCACTTT. This chain links TRBV15 with TRBJ1-6; 7 bases map to TRBD1. CDR3 length: 16 residues. J was trimmed by 5 bases and V by 0 bases; bases with no gene match: 4. Germline V lookup: CDR1 LNHNV, CDR2 YYDKDF (reference sequence). The complete variable domain, with remaining parts taken from reference TRBV15 and TRBJ1-6, reads DAMVIQNPRYQVTQFGKPVTLSCSQTLNHNVMYWYQQKSSQAPKLLFHYYDKDFNNEADTPDNFQSRRPNTSFCFLDIRSPGLGDTAMYLCATSRDPGGNNSPLHFGNGTRLTVT.

DNA for the CDR3: TGTGCCAGCAGCCCCGGGACGTCGAAAGAGACCCAGTACTTC. This translates into CASSPGTSKETQYF. The chain joins TRBV5-4 to TRBJ2-5, with D perhaps TRBD1 or TRBD2 (5 bases each). Trimming took 4 bases from V and 3 from J, leaving 13 bases between them. The CDR3 length is 14 residues. Germline V gene data show CDR1 as SGHNT and CDR2 as YYREEE (reference sequence).

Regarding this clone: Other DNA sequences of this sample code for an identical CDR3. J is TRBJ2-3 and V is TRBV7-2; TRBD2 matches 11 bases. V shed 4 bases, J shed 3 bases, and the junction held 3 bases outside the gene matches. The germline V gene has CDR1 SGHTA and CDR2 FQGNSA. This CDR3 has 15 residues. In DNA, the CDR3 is TGTGCCAGCAGCTCAAGACTAGCGGGGACAGATACGCAGTATTTT. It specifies CASSSRLAGTDTQYF. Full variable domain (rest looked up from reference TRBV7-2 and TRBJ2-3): GAGVSQSPSNKVTEKGKDVELRCDPISGHTALYWYRQSLGQGLEFLIYFQGNSAPDKSGLPSDRFSAERTGGSVSTLTIQRTQQEDSAVYLCASSSRLAGTDTQYFGPGTRLTVL.

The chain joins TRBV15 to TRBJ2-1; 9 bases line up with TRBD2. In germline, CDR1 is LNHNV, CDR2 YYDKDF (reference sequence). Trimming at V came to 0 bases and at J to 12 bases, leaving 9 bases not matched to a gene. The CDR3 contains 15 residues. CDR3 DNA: TGTGCCACCAGCAGAGAAGGACTAGCGCAAGATCGGCAGTTCTTC. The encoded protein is CATSREGLAQDRQFF.

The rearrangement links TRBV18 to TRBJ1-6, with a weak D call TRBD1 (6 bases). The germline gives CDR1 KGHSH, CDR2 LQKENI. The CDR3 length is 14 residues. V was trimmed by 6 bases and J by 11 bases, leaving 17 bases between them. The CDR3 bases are TGTGCCAGCTCTTCGGGGTCAGGGGATGCACCCCTCCACTTT. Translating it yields CASSSGSGDAPLHF.